This TCR beta chain is drawn from a study of Ad26.COV2.S vaccination and SARS-CoV-2 variants. Findings and caveats of the study: Researchers cautioned that TCR breadth and depth analyses may have underestimated total T cell responses. The placebo group had lower spike-specific TCR breadth than the vaccine recipients did. Reportedly, spike-specific CD8+ and CD4+ T cell responses achieved substantial breadth once vaccination had taken place. Those who received vaccine or placebo ended up with similar non-spike TCR breadth.

Stated treatment: around 19 received Ad26.COV2.S at low or high dose, single or two shots; 5 received placebo; per-sample allocation not given. Day 63 after the first injection of vaccine or placebo was the sampling time. The assay was immunoSEQ multiplex PCR, and TCRdb's table has in-frame clones only and misses some. The table shows approximately 280,000 clones, with approximately 87% occurring only once. Germline V gene data show CDR1 as SGHTA and CDR2 as FQGNSA. The CDR3 contains 15 residues. Trimming cost V 3 bases and J 2 bases; bases outside gene matches: 6. As for this clone: Its antigen remains unknown.

This clonotype originated in a person aged 18-60 years who received the Ad26.COV2.S COVID-19 vaccine or a placebo. The sample here was peripheral blood, taken in a trial of Ad26.COV2.S vaccine versus placebo. The chain uses TRBV7-2 and TRBJ2-7, with 8 bases matching TRBD1. This CDR3 reads CASSFLGQETYEQYF. In nucleotides, the CDR3 is TGTGCCAGCAGCTTCTTGGGACAGGAGACCTACGAGCAGTACTTC.